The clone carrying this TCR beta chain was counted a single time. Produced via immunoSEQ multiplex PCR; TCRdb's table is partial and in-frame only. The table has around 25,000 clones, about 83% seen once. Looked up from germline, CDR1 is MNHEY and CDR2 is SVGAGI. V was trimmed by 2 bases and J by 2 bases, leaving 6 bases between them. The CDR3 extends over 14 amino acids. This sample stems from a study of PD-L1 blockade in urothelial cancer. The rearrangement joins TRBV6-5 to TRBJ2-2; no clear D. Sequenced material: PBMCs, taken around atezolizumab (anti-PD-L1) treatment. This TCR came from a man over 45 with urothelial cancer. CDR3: CASSYRGNTGELFF. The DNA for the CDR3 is TGTGCCAGCAGTTACAGAGGTAACACCGGGGAGCTGTTTTTT.